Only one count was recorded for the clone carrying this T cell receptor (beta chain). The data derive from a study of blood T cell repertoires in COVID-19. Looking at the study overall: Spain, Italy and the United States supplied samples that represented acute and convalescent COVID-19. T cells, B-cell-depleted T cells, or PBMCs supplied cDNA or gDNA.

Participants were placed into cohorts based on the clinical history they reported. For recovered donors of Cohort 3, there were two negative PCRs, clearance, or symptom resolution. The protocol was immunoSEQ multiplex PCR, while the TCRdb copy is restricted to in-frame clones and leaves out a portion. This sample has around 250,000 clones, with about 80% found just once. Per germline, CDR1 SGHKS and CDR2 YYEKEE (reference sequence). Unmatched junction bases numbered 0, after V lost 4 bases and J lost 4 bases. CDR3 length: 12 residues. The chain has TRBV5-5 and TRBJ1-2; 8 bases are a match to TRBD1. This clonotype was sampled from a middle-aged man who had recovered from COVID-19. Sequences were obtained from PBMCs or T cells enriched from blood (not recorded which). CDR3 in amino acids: CASSGTGYGYTF. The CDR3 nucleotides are TGTGCCAGCAGCGGGACAGGCTATGGCTACACCTTC.